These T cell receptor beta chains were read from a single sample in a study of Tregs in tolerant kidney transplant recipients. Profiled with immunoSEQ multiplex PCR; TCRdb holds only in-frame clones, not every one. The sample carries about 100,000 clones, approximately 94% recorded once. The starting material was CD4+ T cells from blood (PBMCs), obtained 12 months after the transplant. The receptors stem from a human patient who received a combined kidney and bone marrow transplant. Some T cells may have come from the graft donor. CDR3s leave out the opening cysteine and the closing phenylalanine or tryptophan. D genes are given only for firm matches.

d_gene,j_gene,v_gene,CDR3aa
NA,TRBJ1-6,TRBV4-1,ATSLSDSPLH
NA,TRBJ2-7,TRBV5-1,ASSPLTRTNSYEQY
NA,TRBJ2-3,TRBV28,ASSLWGGAGTDTQY
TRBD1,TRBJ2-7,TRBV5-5,TSSSDRGTSYEQY
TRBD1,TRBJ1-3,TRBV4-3,ASSQGQGTGNTIY
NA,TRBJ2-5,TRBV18,ASSPVLNAETQY
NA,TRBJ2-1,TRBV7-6,ASSLNLRSAGRNEQF
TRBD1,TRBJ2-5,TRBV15,ATSPGTAYQETQY
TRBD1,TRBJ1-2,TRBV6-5,ASSSTRTGQVYGYT
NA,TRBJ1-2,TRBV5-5,ASSLAYPGSGFYGYT
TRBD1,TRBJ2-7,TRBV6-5,ASSYRTGGDEQY
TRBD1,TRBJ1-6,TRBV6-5,ASTRDRVGSPLH
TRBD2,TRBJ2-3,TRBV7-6,ASSLTTSGATDTQY
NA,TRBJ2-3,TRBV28,ASSPWGEDADTQY
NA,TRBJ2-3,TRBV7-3,ASSPPEGRLGTDTQY
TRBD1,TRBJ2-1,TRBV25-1,ASSETRTGGNFGEQF
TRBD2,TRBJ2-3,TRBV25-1,ASSVAGSTDTQY
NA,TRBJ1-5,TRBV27,ASRQPNQPQH
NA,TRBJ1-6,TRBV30,ACSRQGMSNSPLH
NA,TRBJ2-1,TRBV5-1,ASSHRERGSYNEQF
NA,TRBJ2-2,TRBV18,ASSPLRTENTGELF
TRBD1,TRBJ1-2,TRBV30,AWGDRGVNYGYT
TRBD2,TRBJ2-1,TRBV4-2,ASSVGGASYNEQF
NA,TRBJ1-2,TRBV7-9,ASSFPTYGYT
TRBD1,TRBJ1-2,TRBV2,ASRAGQAANYGYT
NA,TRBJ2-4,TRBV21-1,ASSKKGRLAGRTKNIQY